This T cell receptor beta chain was recorded in a study of T cell repertoires in cytomegalovirus infection (dated by TCRdb to about 2019). At the level of the whole study: The HLA type of each donor mattered for the analysis, because public TCR beta signatures pointed to carriage of CMV infection along with the matching HLA type.

Study-wide conclusions, independent of this receptor: In both this cohort and an independent approximately 350-donor cohort, the cumulative frequency of public TCR beta family members distinguished carriers of CMV infection plus the relevant HLA type. The ex vivo response was dominated by HLA-C-restricted CMV-specific TCR beta clonotypes, which also provided the single most frequent clonotype in two of eight donors.

Cut back by 2 bases and 8 bases, the V and J ends lie 15 bases apart. The CDR3 contains 14 residues, cysteine and phenylalanine counted. The only DNA kept is the CDR3, 42 bases in frame from the first base. CDR1 MNHNS and CDR2 SASEGT are derived from the germline V gene. Sequencing used an Illumina HiSeq 1500. TCRdb took the public reads, trimmed them with fastp at Q25, ran MiXCR for clone calling and kept in-frame beta chains. Merged by CDR3 protein, the rows form single entries marked with the most common genes and DNA. Counted in this sample were roughly 190,000 distinct CDR3 sequences; 9.5% of them appeared once. The ten largest make up about 4.6% of the sample. Details on this clonotype: Its antigen is currently not known. There are no base qualities to consult, and no much larger clone falls within one base.

The chain is encoded by TRBV6-1 joined to TRBJ1-1; the D gene is perhaps TRBD1, from 5 matching bases. The origin of this receptor is a human donor in good health (CMV status not recorded). Some clones in this sample may be carry-over from other donors' samples. Sequencing was performed on PBMCs. In nucleotide form, the sequence is TGTGCCAGCAGTGAACAGGGCCTTATTAGCGAAGCTTTCTTT. Its translation reads: CASSEQGLISEAFF.